This is a list of T cell receptor beta chains from one sample in a study of T-cell reconstitution after alpha-beta-depleted transplantation in children. TCRdb reprocessed the PCR reads with MiXCR, giving one entry per CDR3 protein. Here the sample spans some 150,000 distinct CDR3 sequences, 8% to 10% being singletons. This sample comprised PBMCs, mostly from graft donor cells, obtained 180 days after TCRalphabeta/CD19-depleted stem cell transplant. All receptors come from a female patient between 2 and 15 years old who had a stem cell transplant for congenital amegakaryocytic thrombocytopenia, so the T cells may come from the graft donor. CDR3s include the opening cysteine and the closing phenylalanine or tryptophan. D genes are given only for firm matches. Part of the rows lack a size; the others show once, few, many or a class for expanded clones.

d_call	j_call	v_call	cdr3_length	clone_size	cdr3_nt	cdr3_aa
-	TRBJ1-4	TRBV7-2	14	many	TGTGCCAGCAGTCCTTTCGCGGACAGCCCAGGACTGTTTTTT	CASSPFADSPGLFF
-	TRBJ2-1	TRBV7-8	12	-	TGTGCCAGCAGCCGACTAGGCGGAGAGCAGTTCTTC	CASSRLGGEQFF
TRBD2	TRBJ2-1	TRBV5-5	17	-	TGTGCCAGCAGCTTGGTAAGACTAGCGGCTAATAACAATGAGCAGTTCTTC	CASSLVRLAANNNEQFF
TRBD2	TRBJ2-1	TRBV6-5	16	few	TGTGCCAGCAGTTCAGGAACTAGCGGGGGTGGCAATGAGCAGTTCTTC	CASSSGTSGGGNEQFF
TRBD1	TRBJ2-5	TRBV24-1	13	few	TGTGCCACCAGCGACAGGGGACAAGAGACCCAGTACTTC	CATSDRGQETQYF
-	TRBJ1-1	TRBV28	13	-	TGTGCCAGCAAGGGATGGGTGAACACTGAAGCTTTCTTT	CASKGWVNTEAFF
TRBD2	TRBJ2-3	TRBV2	16	many	TGTGCCAGCAGTGAGCGGGCTAGCGGAAGCACAGATACGCAGTATTTT	CASSERASGSTDTQYF
-	TRBJ2-1	TRBV6-2/TRBV6-3	14	many	TGTGCCAGCAGTACTGGGGTTCCCCAGCGGAAGCAGTTCTTC	CASSTGVPQRKQFF
TRBD1	TRBJ2-7	TRBV5-1	16	many	TGCGCCAGCAGCCCCCGGACAGGGTTCACCTCCTACGAGCAGTACTTC	CASSPRTGFTSYEQYF
-	TRBJ1-2	TRBV9	14	many	TGTGCCAGCAGCGTATTGAGCGGAAACTATGGCTACACCTTC	CASSVLSGNYGYTF
TRBD1	TRBJ1-1	TRBV25-1	21	-	TGTGCCAGCAGTGGGACCCGGGACAGGAGACGGCCTAATCTCGCCAACACTGAAGCTTTCTTT	CASSGTRDRRRPNLANTEAFF
TRBD1	TRBJ2-5	TRBV5-1	15	-	TGCGCCAGCAGCTCGACAGGGGTCGGGCAAGAGACCCAGTACTTC	CASSSTGVGQETQYF
-	TRBJ2-2	TRBV12-3/TRBV12-4	16	few	TGTGCCAGCACCCTCGGGGGCGGCTACAACACCGGGGAGCTGTTTTTT	CASTLGGGYNTGELFF
-	TRBJ2-7	TRBV10-3	17	few	TGTGCCATCAGTGAGTCGCCCCCGCAGGGAGGCGGCTACGAGCAGTACTTC	CAISESPPQGGGYEQYF
TRBD2	TRBJ2-1	TRBV29-1	13	many	TGCAGCGTTGGGGCTAGCGGGAACAATGAGCAGTTCTTC	CSVGASGNNEQFF
-	TRBJ1-5	TRBV4-1	14	many	TGCGCCAGCAGCGGGGGTAGTGGCAATCAGCCCCAGCATTTT	CASSGGSGNQPQHF
-	TRBJ1-5	TRBV12-3/TRBV12-4	13	many	TGTGCCAGCAGTTTTCAGGGAGTACAGCCCCAGCATTTT	CASSFQGVQPQHF
-	TRBJ1-2	TRBV29-1	12	many	TGCAGCGTTGAAGGTACAGAAGTCGGCTACACCTTC	CSVEGTEVGYTF
TRBD2	TRBJ2-2	TRBV29-1	13	many	TGCAGCGCCCCGGGACTATTGCCCGGGGAGCTGTTTTTT	CSAPGLLPGELFF
-	TRBJ2-7	TRBV7-9	13	-	TGTGCCAGCAGCCTTAGAGGTGGCTACGAGCAGTACTTC	CASSLRGGYEQYF
-	TRBJ2-5	TRBV5-1	14	-	TGCGCCAGCAGAATAGGAGGTTCGCAAGAGACCCAGTACTTC	CASRIGGSQETQYF
-	TRBJ2-2	TRBV5-1	15	many	TGCGCCAGCAGCAATCCAGGAGCTACCACCGGGGAGCTGTTTTTT	CASSNPGATTGELFF
-	TRBJ2-1	TRBV3-1	15	few	TGTGCCAGCAGCCAAGATTCGGGGGCGAGGAATGAGCAGTTCTTC	CASSQDSGARNEQFF
TRBD2	TRBJ2-1	TRBV7-9	15	many	TGTGCCAGCAGCCCAACGGGACTAGTTTACAATGAGCAGTTCTTC	CASSPTGLVYNEQFF
TRBD1	TRBJ2-2	TRBV4-1	16	many	TGCGCCAGCAGCCAGACCCGGGACAGGGGACCCGGGGAGCTGTTTTTT	CASSQTRDRGPGELFF
TRBD2	TRBJ2-1	TRBV20-1	16	-	TGCAGTGCCCGGGCCGGAGTGAGCGGGGCCCACAATGAGCAGTTCTTC	CSARAGVSGAHNEQFF
TRBD1	TRBJ1-2	TRBV12-3/TRBV12-4	14	many	TGTGCCAGCAATCTACAGGGGGGGATCTATGGCTACACCTTC	CASNLQGGIYGYTF
TRBD1	TRBJ1-2	TRBV24-1	15	many	TGTGCCACCAGTGATGCCGAACAGGGGAACTATGGCTACACCTTC	CATSDAEQGNYGYTF
-	TRBJ2-1	TRBV5-4	17	few	TGTGCCAGCAGCCTAGGAGGGGGGGCGAGCTCCTACAATGAGCAGTTCTTC	CASSLGGGASSYNEQFF
TRBD1	TRBJ1-2	TRBV28	14	many	TGTGCCAGCAGTCCCGGGACAGCCAACTATGGCTACACCTTC	CASSPGTANYGYTF
-	TRBJ1-6	TRBV5-1	13	many	TGCGCCAGCAGCTTGGCGGCAGGCGCACCCCTCCACTTT	CASSLAAGAPLHF
-	TRBJ2-3	TRBV7-3	16	few	TGTGCCAGCAGCTTAACGCCAGGGGGGGGCACAGATACGCAGTATTTT	CASSLTPGGGTDTQYF
TRBD2	TRBJ2-1	TRBV29-1	14	few	TGCAGCGTTGACTTGCTAGCGGGATCCAATGAGCAGTTCTTC	CSVDLLAGSNEQFF
TRBD1	TRBJ1-6	TRBV19	18	few	TGTGCCAGAACGGACAGGGGCCAATCGTGGATCAATAATTCACCCCTCCACTTT	CARTDRGQSWINNSPLHF
TRBD1	TRBJ2-3	TRBV5-1	17	many	TGCGCCAGCAGCGACTCCGGGACAGGGGGCTTGACAGATACGCAGTATTTT	CASSDSGTGGLTDTQYF
TRBD1	TRBJ1-4	TRBV20-1	12	many	TGCAGTCCCGGGACAGTTAATGAAAAACTGTTTTTT	CSPGTVNEKLFF
-	TRBJ1-4	TRBV28	16	many	TGTGCCAGCAGTTCCCCCGACAGAGCAACTAATGAAAAACTGTTTTTT	CASSSPDRATNEKLFF
TRBD1	TRBJ1-6	TRBV20-1	14	few	TGCAGTGCTAGGGTAGGACAGGGACACTCACCCCTCCACTTT	CSARVGQGHSPLHF
-	TRBJ2-1	TRBV5-1	12	many	TGCGCCAGCAGCTTGGATTACAATGAGCAGTTCTTC	CASSLDYNEQFF
-	TRBJ2-3	TRBV5-1	14	many	TGCGCCAGCAGCTTGGATCCCCCCACCGATACGCAGTATTTT	CASSLDPPTDTQYF
-	TRBJ2-7	TRBV6-1	12	-	TGTGCCAGCATGTCTAGCGTCTACGAGCAGTACTTC	CASMSSVYEQYF
-	TRBJ1-1	TRBV20-1	11	many	TGCAGTGCTAGTAGGGGCACTGAAGCTTTCTTT	CSASRGTEAFF
TRBD1	TRBJ2-2	TRBV20-1	13	many	TGCAGTGCTGCAGGGGGCGACACCGGGGAGCTGTTTTTT	CSAAGGDTGELFF
-	TRBJ1-4	TRBV7-2	13	many	TGTGCCAGCAGGGGAGGGGGGAATGAAAAACTGTTTTTT	CASRGGGNEKLFF
-	TRBJ2-2	TRBV18	16	few	TGTGCCAGCTCACCACTTACGGTTACGAACACCGGGGAGCTGTTTTTT	CASSPLTVTNTGELFF
TRBD1	TRBJ2-7	TRBV30	15	many	TGTGCCTGGAGTGGCTCCCGACAGGGCCCATACGAGCAGTACTTC	CAWSGSRQGPYEQYF
-	TRBJ2-2	TRBV7-2	13	-	TGTGCCAGCAGTTTTAGACACCCCGGGGAGCTGTTTTTT	CASSFRHPGELFF
-	TRBJ1-5	TRBV6-6	17	many	TGTGCCAGCAATAGTTGGACAGATACCGCATTCAATCAGCCCCAGCATTTT	CASNSWTDTAFNQPQHF
-	TRBJ2-2	TRBV7-2	15	many	TGTGCCAGCAGCGCCCCATGGGAGTCCACCGGGGAGCTGTTTTTT	CASSAPWESTGELFF
TRBD1	TRBJ1-1	TRBV10-3	15	many	TGTGCCATCAGCGGGGACAGGGTAAGGGACACTGAAGCTTTCTTT	CAISGDRVRDTEAFF